This TCR beta chain was identified in a study of cytomegalovirus exposure and HLA in healthy donors. Study-wide background: HLA-typed donors contributed approximately 86 million unique TCRs, which were held in an early data release.

General study results and limits: High sensitivity and specificity were reportedly achieved when the classifier diagnosed cytomegalovirus status.

Trimming removed 4 bases from V and 1 base from J, with 7 bases in between. CDR1 is MDHEN, CDR2 SYDVKM, per germline. The CDR3 is made up of 13 amino acids. The PCR used 60 Vbeta and 13 Jbeta primers. The assay was immunoSEQ multiplex PCR, and TCRdb's table has in-frame clones only and misses some. The sample comprises fewer than 90,000 clones, about 73% of which are singletons, and roughly 9.8% rests with the top ten. Note on this clone: No antigen is known for it.

The material sequenced was PBMCs. The chain recombines TRBV28 with TRBJ1-1; D call uncertain. This TCR derives from a woman between 50 and 59 years old in good health and CMV-seropositive. In DNA, the CDR3 is TGTGCCAGCAGTTCCGTCAGGAACACTGAAGCTTTCTTT. Its translation is CASSSVRNTEAFF.